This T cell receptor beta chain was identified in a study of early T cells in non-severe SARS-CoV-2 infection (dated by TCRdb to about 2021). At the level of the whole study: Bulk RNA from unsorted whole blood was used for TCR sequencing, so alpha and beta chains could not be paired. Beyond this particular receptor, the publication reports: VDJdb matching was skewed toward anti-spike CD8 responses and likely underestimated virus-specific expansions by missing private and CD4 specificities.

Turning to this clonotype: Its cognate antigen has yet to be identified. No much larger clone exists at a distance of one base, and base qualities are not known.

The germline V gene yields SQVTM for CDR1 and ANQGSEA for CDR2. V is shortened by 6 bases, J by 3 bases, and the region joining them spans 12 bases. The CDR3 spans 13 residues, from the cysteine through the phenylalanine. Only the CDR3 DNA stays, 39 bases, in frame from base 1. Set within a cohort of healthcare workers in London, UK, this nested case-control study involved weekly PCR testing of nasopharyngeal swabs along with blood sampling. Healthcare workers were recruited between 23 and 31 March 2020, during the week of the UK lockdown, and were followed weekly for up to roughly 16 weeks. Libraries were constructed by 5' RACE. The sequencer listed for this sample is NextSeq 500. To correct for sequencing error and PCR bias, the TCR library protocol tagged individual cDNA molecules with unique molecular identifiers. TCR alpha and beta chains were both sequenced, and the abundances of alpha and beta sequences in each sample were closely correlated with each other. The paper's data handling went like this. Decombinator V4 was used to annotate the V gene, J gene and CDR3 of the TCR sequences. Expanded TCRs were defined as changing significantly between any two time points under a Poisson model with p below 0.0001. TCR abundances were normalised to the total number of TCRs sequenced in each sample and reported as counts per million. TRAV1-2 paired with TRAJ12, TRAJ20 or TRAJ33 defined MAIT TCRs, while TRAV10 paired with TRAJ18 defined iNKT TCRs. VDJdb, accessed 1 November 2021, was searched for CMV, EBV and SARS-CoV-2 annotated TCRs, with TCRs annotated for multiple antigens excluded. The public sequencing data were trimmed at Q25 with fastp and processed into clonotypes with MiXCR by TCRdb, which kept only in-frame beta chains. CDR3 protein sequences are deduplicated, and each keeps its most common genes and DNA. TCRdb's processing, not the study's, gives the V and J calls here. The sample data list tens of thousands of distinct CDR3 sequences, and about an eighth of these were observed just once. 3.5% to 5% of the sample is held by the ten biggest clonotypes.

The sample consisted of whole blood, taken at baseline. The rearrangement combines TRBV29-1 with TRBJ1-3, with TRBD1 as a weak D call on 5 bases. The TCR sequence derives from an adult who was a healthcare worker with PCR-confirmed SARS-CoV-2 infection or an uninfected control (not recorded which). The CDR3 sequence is CSVEPGLGNTIYF. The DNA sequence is TGCAGCGTCGAACCGGGGCTTGGAAACACCATATATTTT.